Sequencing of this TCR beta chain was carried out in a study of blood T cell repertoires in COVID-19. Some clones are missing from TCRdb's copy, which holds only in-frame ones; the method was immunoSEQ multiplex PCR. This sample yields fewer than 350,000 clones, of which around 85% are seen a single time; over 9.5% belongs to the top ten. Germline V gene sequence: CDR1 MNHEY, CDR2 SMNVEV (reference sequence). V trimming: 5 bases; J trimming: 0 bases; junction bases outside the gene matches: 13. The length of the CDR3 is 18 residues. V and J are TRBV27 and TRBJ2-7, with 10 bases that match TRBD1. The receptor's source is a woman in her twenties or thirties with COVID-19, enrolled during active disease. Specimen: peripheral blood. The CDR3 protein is CASSPRDRGHRSSYEQYF. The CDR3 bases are TGTGCCAGCAGTCCAAGGGACAGGGGCCATAGAAGCTCCTACGAGCAGTACTTC.